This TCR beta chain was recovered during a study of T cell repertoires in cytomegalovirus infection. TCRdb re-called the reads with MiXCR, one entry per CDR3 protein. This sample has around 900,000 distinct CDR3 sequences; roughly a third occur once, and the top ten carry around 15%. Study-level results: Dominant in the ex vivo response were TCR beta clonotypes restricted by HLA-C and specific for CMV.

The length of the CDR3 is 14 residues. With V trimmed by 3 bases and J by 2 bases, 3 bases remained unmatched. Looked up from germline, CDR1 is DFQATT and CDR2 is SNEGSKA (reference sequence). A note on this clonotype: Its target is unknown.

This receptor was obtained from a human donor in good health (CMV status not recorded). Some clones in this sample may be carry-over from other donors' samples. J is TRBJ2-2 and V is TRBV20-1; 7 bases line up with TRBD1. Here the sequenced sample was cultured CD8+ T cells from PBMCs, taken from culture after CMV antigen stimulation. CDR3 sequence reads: CSARDRINTGELFF. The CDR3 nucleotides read TGCAGTGCTAGGGACAGGATTAACACCGGGGAGCTGTTTTTT.